Here is one TCR beta chain with its context. Authors' data handling: Reference gene primer amplification in the assay estimated nucleated cell counts. Data came from immunoSEQ multiplex PCR; TCRdb stores just in-frame clones and leaves some out. Clonal size and the V and J genes are those of that table, whereas D and trimming came from the DNA. The sample yields roughly 220,000 clones, roughly 81% seen once. This entry belongs to a study of blood T cell repertoires in COVID-19. The CDR3 runs 12 residues. Trimming left V 5 bases short and J 1 base short, with 6 bases between. Germline V gives CDR1 SGHRS, CDR2 YFSETQ.

The rearrangement links TRBV5-1 to TRBJ1-2; D is unclear. The sample consisted of peripheral blood. This receptor was obtained from a woman at least 80 years old with COVID-19, enrolled during active disease. CDR3 nucleotide sequence: TGCGCCAGCAGGGCGGTTAACTATGGCTACACCTTC. Residues: CASRAVNYGYTF.